This TCR beta chain derives from a study of cytomegalovirus exposure and HLA in healthy donors. Primers: 60 Vbeta forward and 13 Jbeta reverse. TCRdb's table, derived via immunoSEQ multiplex PCR, lists solely in-frame clones and lacks some. The table records approximately 190,000 clones, 82% of them present only once. As to this clone: Its specificity is unknown.

The germline V gene has CDR1 SGHDT and CDR2 YYEEEE. The V gene lost 0 bases and the J gene lost 2 bases, with 6 bases spanning the gap. This CDR3 contains 14 residues. Findings and limits, study-wide: Apparent HLA restriction characterized most CMV-associated TCR beta chains in a later analysis. Across donors, sequencing depth was assumed by presence/absence analyses to be roughly uniform. A later analysis found TCR association rates differed by HLA locus, highest for DRB1 and lowest for HLA-C.

The TCR sequence derives from a woman between 18 and 29 years old in good health and CMV-seronegative. V and J are TRBV5-6 and TRBJ2-4; D unclear. Sequencing was done on a sample of PBMCs. The CDR3 DNA reads as TGTGCCAGCAGCTTGGTCCCAACCAAAAACATTCAGTACTTC. Protein sequence: CASSLVPTKNIQYF. The full variable domain, rest sourced from reference TRBV5-6 and TRBJ2-4, is DAGVTQSPTHLIKTRGQQVTLRCSPKSGHDTVSWYQQALGQGPQFIFQYYEEEERQRGNFPDRFSGHQFPNYSSELNVNALLLGDSALYLCASSLVPTKNIQYFGAGTRLSVL.